The clone carrying this T cell receptor beta chain was recorded only once. Its antigen is unknown. The length of the CDR3 is 15 residues. CDR1 is SGHRS and CDR2 is YFSETQ in the germline V gene. J gave up 3 bases and V 5 bases, and 11 bases lay outside the gene matches. The data were obtained in a study of CD8+CD57+ T cells in acquired aplastic anemia. The study's findings and limits: Patients and controls shared over 25 CD8+ CDR3 sequences, highly expressed in patients.

Researchers used genomic DNA as the template to profile TCR beta VDJ and CDR3. One entry per CDR3 protein results from TCRdb running MiXCR on the reads. This sample has about 180,000 distinct CDR3 sequences, with 35% to 50% found just once. Sequenced input: sorted CD4+, CD8+, or CD8+CD57+ T cells (not recorded which) from PBMCs. The sequence was obtained from a human donor in good health. The rearrangement uses TRBV5-1 and TRBJ2-7, with 7 bases identical to TRBD2. CDR3 bases: TGCGCCAGCAGAGCCGGGGAGGGAGGAGGCTACGAGCAGTACTTC. It encodes CASRAGEGGGYEQYF.